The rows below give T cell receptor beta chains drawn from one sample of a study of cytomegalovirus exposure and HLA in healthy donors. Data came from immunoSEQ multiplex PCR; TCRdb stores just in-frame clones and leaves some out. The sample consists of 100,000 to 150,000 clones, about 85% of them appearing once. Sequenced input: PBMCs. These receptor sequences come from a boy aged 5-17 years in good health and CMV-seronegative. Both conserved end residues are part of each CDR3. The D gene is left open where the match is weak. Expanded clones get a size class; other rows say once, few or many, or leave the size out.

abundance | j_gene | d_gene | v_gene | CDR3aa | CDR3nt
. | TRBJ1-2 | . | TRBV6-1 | CATQINHGYTF | TGTGCCACACAAATTAATCATGGCTACACCTTC
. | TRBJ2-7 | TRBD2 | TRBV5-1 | CASSFATSGSPYEQYF | TGCGCCAGCAGCTTCGCCACTAGCGGGAGCCCCTACGAGCAGTACTTC
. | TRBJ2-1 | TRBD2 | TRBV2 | CASSPSGTYNEQFF | TGTGCCAGCAGTCCTAGCGGGACCTACAATGAGCAGTTCTTC
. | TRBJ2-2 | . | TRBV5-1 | CASSTNGELFF | TGCGCCAGCAGCACTAACGGGGAGCTGTTTTTT
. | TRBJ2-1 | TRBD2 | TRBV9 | CASSVSGGNEQFF | TGTGCCAGCAGCGTATCGGGGGGCAATGAGCAGTTCTTC
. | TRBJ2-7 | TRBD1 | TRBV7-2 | CASSLIDRVYEQYF | TGTGCCAGCAGCTTAATTGACAGGGTCTACGAGCAGTACTTC
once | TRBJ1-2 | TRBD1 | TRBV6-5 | CASSETGAFGYTF | TGTGCCAGCAGTGAGACAGGGGCCTTTGGCTACACCTTC
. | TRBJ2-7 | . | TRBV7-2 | CASSSPPGLYEQYF | TGTGCCAGCAGCTCTCCACCGGGACTTTACGAGCAGTACTTC
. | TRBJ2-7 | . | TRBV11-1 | CASSSYLLYEQYF | TGTGCCAGCAGCTCCTACCTCCTCTACGAGCAGTACTTC
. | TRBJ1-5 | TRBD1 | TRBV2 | CASSEGTGGNQPQHF | TGTGCCAGCAGTGAAGGGACAGGGGGCAATCAGCCCCAGCATTTT
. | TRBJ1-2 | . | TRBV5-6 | CASSDTGGNGYTF | TGTGCCAGCAGCGACACGGGGGGGAATGGCTACACCTTC
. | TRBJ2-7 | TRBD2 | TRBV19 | CASSAGEHYEQYF | TGTGCCAGTTCCGCGGGGGAGCACTACGAGCAGTACTTC
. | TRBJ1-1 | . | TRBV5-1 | CASTSGDGNTEAFF | TGCGCCAGCACCTCAGGGGACGGGAACACTGAAGCTTTCTTT
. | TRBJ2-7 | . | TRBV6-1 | CASGVTAYEQYF | TGTGCCAGCGGAGTGACGGCTTACGAGCAGTACTTC
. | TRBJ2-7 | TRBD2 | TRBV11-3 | CASSPGTSTYEQYF | TGTGCCAGCAGCCCCGGGACTAGTACCTACGAGCAGTACTTC
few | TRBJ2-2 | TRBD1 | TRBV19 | CASSRGQNAKAGELFF | TGTGCCAGTAGTCGGGGACAGAACGCTAAGGCCGGGGAGCTGTTTTTT
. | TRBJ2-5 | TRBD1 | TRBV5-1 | CASSWPGQEAYGETQYF | TGCGCCAGCAGCTGGCCGGGACAGGAAGCTTACGGGGAGACCCAGTACTTC
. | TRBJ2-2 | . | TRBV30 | CAWSVLQGGPGELFF | TGTGCCTGGAGTGTACTGCAGGGTGGGCCCGGGGAGCTGTTTTTT
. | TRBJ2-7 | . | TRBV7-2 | CASSSRASSYEQYF | TGTGCCAGCAGCTCCCGCGCTTCGTCCTACGAGCAGTACTTC
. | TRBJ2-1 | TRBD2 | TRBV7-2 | CASSSFSGGDNEQFF | TGTGCCAGCAGCTCCTTTAGCGGGGGGGACAATGAGCAGTTCTTC
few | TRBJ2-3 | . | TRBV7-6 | CASSQNPPGTPPDTQYF | TGTGCCAGCAGCCAAAACCCGCCCGGGACACCGCCAGATACGCAGTATTTT
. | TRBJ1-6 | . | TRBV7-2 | CASSLAGGNSPLHF | TGTGCCAGCAGCTTAGCAGGGGGTAATTCACCCCTCCACTTT
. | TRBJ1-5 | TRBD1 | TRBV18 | CASSPGQGSNQPQHF | TGTGCCAGCTCACCAGGACAGGGCAGCAATCAGCCCCAGCATTTT
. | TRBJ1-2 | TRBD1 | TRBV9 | CASSGTGTGGVYGYTF | TGTGCCAGCAGCGGGACCGGGACAGGGGGAGTCTATGGCTACACCTTC
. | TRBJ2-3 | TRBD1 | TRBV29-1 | CSVVTGTGITDTQYF | TGCAGCGTTGTCACCGGGACAGGTATCACAGATACGCAGTATTTT
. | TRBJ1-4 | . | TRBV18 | CASSRTRQENEKLFF | TGTGCCAGCTCACGAACTAGACAGGAAAATGAAAAACTGTTTTTT
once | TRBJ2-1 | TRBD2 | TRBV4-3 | CASSQDLAGRGNEQFF | TGCGCCAGCAGCCAAGATCTAGCGGGGCGGGGAAATGAGCAGTTCTTC
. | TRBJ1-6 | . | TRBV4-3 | CASSQSLQVNSPLHF | TGCGCCAGCAGCCAATCACTACAGGTTAATTCACCCCTCCACTTT
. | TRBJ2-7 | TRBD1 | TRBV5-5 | CASRSGGVGMYEQYF | TGTGCCAGCAGGTCAGGGGGCGTTGGGATGTACGAGCAGTACTTC
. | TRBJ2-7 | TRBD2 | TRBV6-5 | CASSYFLAGVYEQYF | TGTGCCAGCAGTTACTTCCTAGCGGGAGTCTACGAGCAGTACTTC
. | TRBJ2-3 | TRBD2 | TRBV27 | CASSPVQSGGPDTQYF | TGTGCCAGCAGTCCCGTACAGTCGGGGGGGCCGGATACGCAGTATTTT
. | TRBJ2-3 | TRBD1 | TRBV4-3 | CASSPSGGSYTDTQYF | TGCGCCAGCAGCCCCTCAGGGGGCAGCTACACAGATACGCAGTATTTT
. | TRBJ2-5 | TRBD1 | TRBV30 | CAWSAGGRETQYF | TGTGCCTGGAGCGCAGGGGGCAGGGAGACCCAGTACTTC
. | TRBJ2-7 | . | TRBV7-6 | CASSLSRDYEQYF | TGTGCCAGCAGCCTAAGCCGAGACTACGAGCAGTACTTC
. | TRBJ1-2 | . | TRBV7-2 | CASSLEAASGYTF | TGTGCCAGCAGCTTAGAGGCGGCGTCCGGCTACACCTTC
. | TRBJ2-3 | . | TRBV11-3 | CASSLTLADTQYF | TGTGCCAGCAGCTTAACTCTCGCAGATACGCAGTATTTT
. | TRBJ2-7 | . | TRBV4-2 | CASSQDVGHYEQYF | TGTGCCAGCAGCCAAGATGTAGGACACTACGAGCAGTACTTC
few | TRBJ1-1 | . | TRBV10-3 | CAISETGIAEAFF | TGTGCCATCAGTGAAACGGGGATCGCTGAAGCTTTCTTT
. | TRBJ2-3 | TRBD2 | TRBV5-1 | CASSLGSGGKRNTDTQYF | TGCGCCAGCAGCTTGGGGTCGGGGGGAAAACGAAACACAGATACGCAGTATTTT
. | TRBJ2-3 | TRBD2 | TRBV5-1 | CASSGRTSGGPFTDTQYF | TGCGCCAGCAGCGGTCGGACTAGCGGGGGTCCTTTCACAGATACGCAGTATTTT
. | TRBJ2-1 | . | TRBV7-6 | CASSLDGRAYNEQFF | TGTGCCAGCAGCCTGGACGGCAGGGCCTACAATGAGCAGTTCTTC
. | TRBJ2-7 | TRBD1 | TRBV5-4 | CASSPRDRGYEQYF | TGTGCCAGCAGCCCGAGGGACAGGGGCTACGAGCAGTACTTC
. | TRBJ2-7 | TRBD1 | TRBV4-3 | CASSQDYRAGQGGFEQYF | TGCGCCAGCAGCCAAGATTACAGAGCCGGACAGGGGGGGTTCGAGCAGTACTTC